The 11 T cell receptor beta chains below were found in one sample sequenced in a study of regulatory T cells in long-lasting Graves disease (dated by TCRdb to the early 2020s). Library construction relied on multiplex PCR. The instrument was an Illumina HiSeq 4000. TCR beta libraries were built with iRepertoire HTBI primers and Arm-PCR amplification of CDR3 regions. TCRdb trimmed public reads at Q25 via fastp, called clones via MiXCR and kept in-frame beta chains. A single entry per CDR3 protein holds the most common genes and DNA from its merged rows. This sample comprises roughly 610,000 distinct CDR3 sequences, roughly 15% of them detected only once. In total, the top ten clones hold 9.5% to 15% of the sample. This sample's time point label indicates: newly diagnosed GD, antithyroid drugs for less than 3 months. For both TCR sequencing and RNA sequencing, RNA was extracted from PBMCs using TRIzol.

The same data also contributed to another study, on T cells in Graves' hyperthyroidism and ophthalmopathy.

Sample: peripheral blood mononuclear cells (PBMCs), taken at new diagnosis, from a patient treated with antithyroid drugs. These receptors were taken from a man in his late teens or twenties with Graves disease. Donor details come from another sample of the same person, matched by shared clones.

The chain uses TRBV4-1 and TRBJ2-7; D is uncertain. The CDR3 sequence is 12 residues long. Germline V gene lookup returns CDR1 MGHRA and CDR2 YSYEKL. Deletions cut 0 bases from V and 6 bases from J, with 6 bases between. The CDR3 here is CASSQELGEQYF. CDR3 DNA: TGCGCCAGCAGCCAAGAGCTAGGCGAGCAGTACTTC.

The V and J genes are TRBV27 and TRBJ1-4; D is unclear. Germline CDR1 and CDR2: MNHEY and SMNVEV (reference sequence). CDR3 length: 15 residues. V was cut by 9 bases and J by 7 bases, with 21 bases left in between. The CDR3 nucleotides are TGTGCCAGTAGAACTCTTTTGAGAGGAAGTGAAAAACTGTTTTTT. Amino acids: CASRTLLRGSEKLFF.

The CDR3 coding sequence is TGTGCCAGCAGCCGGGAGGCTACTGGAAACACCATATATTTT. Encoded protein: CASSREATGNTIYF. The chain employs TRBV6-1 and TRBJ1-3; the D is unclear. V lost 6 bases, J lost 2 bases, and 11 bases lay in between. This CDR3 has 14 residues. In germline, CDR1 is MNHNS, CDR2 SASEGT.

The chain combines TRBV15 with TRBJ2-1; a weak D match, TRBD1 (5 bases). CDR3 size: 15 residues. Germline V gene sequence: CDR1 LNHNV, CDR2 YYDKDF (reference sequence). Trimming took 1 base from V and 5 from J, leaving 12 bases between them. The CDR3 here is CATSRGRDSNNEQFF. CDR3 coding DNA: TGTGCCACCAGCAGAGGGAGAGACAGTAACAATGAGCAGTTCTTC.

The chain links TRBV10-3 to TRBJ1-1; D is unresolved. This CDR3 is 13 amino acids long. CDR1 is ENHRY and CDR2 is SYGVKD in the germline V gene. V was clipped by 4 bases and J by 3 bases, with 9 bases between them. This chain's CDR3 is CAISGVQDTEAFF. The CDR3 coding sequence is TGTGCCATCAGTGGGGTCCAAGACACTGAAGCTTTCTTT.

This chain joins TRBV6-9 and TRBJ2-7; D unclear. The CDR3 has 12 residues. CDR1 is MNHGY, CDR2 SVAAGI, per germline. The V end lost 10 bases, the J end lost 1 base, and 11 bases lay between the germline ends. CDR3 nucleotide sequence: TGTGCCACCTACCAAGGTTCCTACGAGCAGTACTTC. This encodes CATYQGSYEQYF.

This clonotype turned up a few times. V gene TRBV27 combines with J gene TRBJ2-1; D is perhaps TRBD1 (6 bases). V was pared by 0 bases and J by 7 bases, with 10 bases between. CDR1 is MNHEY, CDR2 SMNVEV, per germline (reference sequence). The CDR3 is 14 amino acids. CDR3 nucleotides: TGTGCCAGCAGTTTATCCTTTACAGGGAATGAGCAGTTCTTC. It codes for CASSLSFTGNEQFF.

V is TRBV9 and J is TRBJ2-7, with a tentative D call TRBD2 (5 bases). Per the germline V gene, CDR1 is SGDLS and CDR2 is YYNGEE. The CDR3 is made up of 15 amino acids. The V gene lost 4 bases and the J gene lost 2 bases, with 16 bases spanning the gap. The CDR3 reads CASSPLPETTYEQYF. CDR3 bases: TGTGCCAGCAGCCCACTCCCAGAGACTACCTACGAGCAGTACTTC. Drawing the rest from reference TRBV9 and TRBJ2-7, the complete variable domain is DSGVTQTPKHLITATGQRVTLRCSPRSGDLSVYWYQQSLDQGLQFLIQYYNGEERAKGNILERFSAQQFPDLHSELNLSSLELGDSALYFCASSPLPETTYEQYFGPGTRLTVT.

This clonotype was counted between two and nine times. This rearrangement joins TRBV14 to TRBJ2-1; D ambiguous. This CDR3 region has 11 residues. From germline, CDR1 is SGHDN and CDR2 FVKESK. Trimming left V 2 bases short and J 13 bases short, with 9 bases between. In DNA, the CDR3 is TGTGCCAGCAGCCAATTCTGGTTTCAGTTCTTC. It specifies CASSQFWFQFF.

This clonotype was observed a handful of times. The rearrangement links TRBV2 to TRBJ2-4; D gene unclear. The germline V and J ends were trimmed by 6 bases and 7 bases, with 13 bases remaining between them. The CDR3 is 13 amino acids. Germline V CDR1 and CDR2: SNHLY, FYNNEI. The CDR3, as DNA: TGTGCCAGCAGAAATGACATTGGGAACATTCAGTACTTC. The encoded protein is CASRNDIGNIQYF.

This clonotype was observed many times. CDR3: CASSLGTSDIYEQYF. The CDR3 nucleotides read TGTGCCAGCAGTCTCGGGACTAGCGATATCTACGAGCAGTACTTC. The chain employs TRBV6-2 or TRBV6-3 and TRBJ2-7; 10 positions match TRBD2. The CDR3 has 15 amino acids. After removal of 5 bases from V and 3 bases from J, the junction contained 7 bases not matched to a gene. The germline V gene has CDR1 MNHEY and CDR2 SVGEGT.